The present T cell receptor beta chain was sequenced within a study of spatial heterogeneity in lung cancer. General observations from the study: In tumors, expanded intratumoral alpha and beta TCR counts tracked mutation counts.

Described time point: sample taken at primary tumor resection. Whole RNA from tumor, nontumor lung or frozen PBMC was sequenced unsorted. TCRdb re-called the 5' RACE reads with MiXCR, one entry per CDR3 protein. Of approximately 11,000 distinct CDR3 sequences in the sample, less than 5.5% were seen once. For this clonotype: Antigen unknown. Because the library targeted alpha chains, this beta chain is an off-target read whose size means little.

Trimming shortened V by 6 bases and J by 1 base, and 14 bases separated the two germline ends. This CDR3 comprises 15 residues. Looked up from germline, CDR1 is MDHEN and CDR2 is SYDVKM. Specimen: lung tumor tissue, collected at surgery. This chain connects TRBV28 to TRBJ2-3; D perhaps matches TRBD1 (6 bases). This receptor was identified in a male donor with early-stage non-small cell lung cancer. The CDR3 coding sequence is TGTGCCAGCAGCCCCAGGGGCTGGGGCACAGATACGCAGTATTTT. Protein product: CASSPRGWGTDTQYF.